What follows describes a single T cell receptor beta chain. Its antigen remains unidentified. The data belong to a study of cytomegalovirus exposure and HLA in healthy donors. Findings and caveats of the study: Common viral pathogens seemed to be connected with several of the most significant clusters, according to a later analysis. Among the CMV-associated chains, a few were confirmed in vitro as specific for CMV antigens.

It was with 60 Vbeta and 13 Jbeta primers that the PCR ran. Generated by immunoSEQ multiplex PCR, the TCRdb table keeps only in-frame clones and is missing some. The sample gives approximately 160,000 clones, 84% of which show up once; 0.35% to 0.45% is in the top ten. This CDR3 is built from 15 residues. V was trimmed by 0 bases and J by 3 bases, leaving 9 bases between them. The germline V gene has CDR1 LGHNA and CDR2 YNFKEQ. The sample was PBMCs. The chain joins TRBV4-2 to TRBJ1-5; the D gene is possibly TRBD1 (6 bases). This sequence was found in a boy between 2 and 15 years old in good health and CMV-seronegative. The CDR3 loop is CASSQETGSNQPQHF. CDR3 coding DNA: TGTGCCAGCAGCCAAGAAACAGGGTCCAATCAGCCCCAGCATTTT.